One and the same sample provided the 5 T cell receptor beta chains below, sequenced in a study of CXCR3-negative and CXCR3-positive naive CD8 T cells. Their recognized antigens are unknown. Through 5' RACE with UMI labels, the TRB cDNA libraries were prepared. Using the 5' RACE reads, TCRdb records one entry per CDR3 protein without DNA. This table lists 150,000 to 160,000 distinct CDR3 sequences. Overall study findings and caveats: Greater hydrophobicity was found in TRB CDR3s of CXCR3-positive naive cells than of CXCR3-negative naive cells.

The sample consisted of naive CXCR3+ CD8+ T cells from blood. Subset indicated: CD45RO-CCR7+CD27+CD95- naive CD8+ T cells expressing CXCR3 (TNR3+). The receptors were sampled from a human donor in good health. Some clones in this sample may be carry-over from other donors' samples.

The rearrangement joins TRBV28 to TRBJ2-1. Per the germline V gene, CDR1 is MDHEN and CDR2 is SYDVKM. This CDR3 spans 11 amino acids. The CDR3 here is CASSSFDEQFF.

The chain uses TRBV29-1 and TRBJ2-2. This CDR3 contains 12 residues. Germline V gene lookup returns CDR1 SQVTM and CDR2 ANQGSEA. CDR3: CSVDWGTGELFF.

The chain has TRBV7-9 and TRBJ2-7; without DNA, the TCRdb call of TRBD2 cannot be checked. The germline V gene has CDR1 SEHNR and CDR2 FQNEAQ (reference sequence). The length of the CDR3 is 15 residues. This CDR3 reads CASSSLAGVIYEQYF. Full variable domain (remainder filled in from reference TRBV7-9 and TRBJ2-7): DTGVSQNPRHKITKRGQNVTFRCDPISEHNRLYWYRQTLGQGPEFLTYFQNEAQLEKSRLLSDRFSAERPKGSFSTLEIQRTEQGDSAMYLCASSSLAGVIYEQYFGPGTRLTVT.

This chain links TRBV7-6 with TRBJ2-1. Germline V gene sequence: CDR1 SGHVS, CDR2 FNYEAQ. The CDR3 is made up of 13 amino acids. CDR3 sequence: CASSLASSDEQFF.

The J gene is TRBJ2-7, the V gene TRBV10-3. Germline V gives CDR1 ENHRY, CDR2 SYGVKD. The CDR3 extends over 14 amino acids. CDR3 sequence: CAISESGRSYEQYF.